This T cell receptor (beta chain) was identified during a study of blood T cell repertoires in COVID-19. Study-level background: Sites across the United States, Italy and Spain contributed samples from acute and convalescent COVID-19. The analysed material was cDNA or gDNA that came from T cells, B-cell-depleted T cells, or PBMCs.

Per the study methods: Estimation of nucleated cell counts was performed using reference gene primer amplification. Here immunoSEQ multiplex PCR was the method, and the copy in TCRdb shows in-frame clones only, minus some. For V, J and clone size, that table is used; D and trimming come from the DNA. The repertoire has over 250,000 clones, roughly four fifths of them found once; the top ten carry approximately 10%. The CDR3 consists of 15 residues. CDR1 and CDR2 (germline): MDHEN, SYDVKM. Trimming pared 4 bases from V and 2 bases from J, leaving 15 bases between. The receptor was isolated from a woman between 50 and 59 years old who had recovered from COVID-19. What was sequenced was peripheral blood. The chain is built from TRBV28 and TRBJ2-7, with D possibly TRBD1 on 5 matching bases. CDR3 sequence reads: CASSSDNQGAYEQYF. CDR3 DNA: TGTGCCAGCAGTTCAGACAACCAAGGGGCCTACGAGCAGTACTTC.